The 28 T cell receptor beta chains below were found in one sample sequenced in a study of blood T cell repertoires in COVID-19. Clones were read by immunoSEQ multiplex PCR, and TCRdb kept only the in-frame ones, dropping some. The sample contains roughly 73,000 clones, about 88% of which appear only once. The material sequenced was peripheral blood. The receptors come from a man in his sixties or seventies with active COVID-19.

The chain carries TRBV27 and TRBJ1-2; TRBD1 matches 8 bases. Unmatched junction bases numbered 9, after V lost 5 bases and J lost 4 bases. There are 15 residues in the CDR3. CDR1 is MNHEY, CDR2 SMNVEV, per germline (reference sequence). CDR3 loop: CASSPGQEGIYGYTF. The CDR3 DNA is TGTGCCAGCAGTCCGGGACAGGAGGGGATCTATGGCTACACCTTC.

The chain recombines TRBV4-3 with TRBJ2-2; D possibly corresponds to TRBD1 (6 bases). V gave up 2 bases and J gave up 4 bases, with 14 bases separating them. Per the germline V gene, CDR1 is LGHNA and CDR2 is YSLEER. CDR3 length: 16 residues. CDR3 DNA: TGCGCCAGCAGCCAACAGGCAGGGGCGGCCACCGGGGAGCTGTTTTTT. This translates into CASSQQAGAATGELFF.

Here the CDR3 reads CASSPRGARSYEQYF. CDR3 nucleotides: TGTGCCAGTAGTCCCCGGGGAGCGAGGTCCTACGAGCAGTACTTC. The genes are TRBV19 and TRBJ2-7, with D perhaps TRBD2 (5 bases). The CDR3 consists of 15 residues. CDR1 is LNHDA and CDR2 is SQIVND in the germline V gene (reference sequence). V was trimmed by 5 bases and J by 1 base, leaving 15 bases between them.

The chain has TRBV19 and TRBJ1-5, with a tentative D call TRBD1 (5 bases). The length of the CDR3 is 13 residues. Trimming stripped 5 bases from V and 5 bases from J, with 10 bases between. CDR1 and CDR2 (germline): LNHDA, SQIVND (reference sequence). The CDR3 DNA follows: TGTGCCAGTAGTCGGGGGAGCGATCAGCCCCAGCATTTT. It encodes CASSRGSDQPQHF.

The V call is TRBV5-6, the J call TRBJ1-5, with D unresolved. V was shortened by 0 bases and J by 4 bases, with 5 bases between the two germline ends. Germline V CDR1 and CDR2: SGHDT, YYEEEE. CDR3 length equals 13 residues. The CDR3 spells CASSLGHNQPQHF. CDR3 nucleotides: TGTGCCAGCAGCTTGGGACATAATCAGCCCCAGCATTTT.

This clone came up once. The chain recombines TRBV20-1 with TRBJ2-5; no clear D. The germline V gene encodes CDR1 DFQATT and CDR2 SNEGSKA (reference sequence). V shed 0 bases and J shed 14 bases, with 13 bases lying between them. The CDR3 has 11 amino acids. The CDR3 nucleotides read TGCAGTGCTAGAGATGGTCCAGGCCATTACTTC. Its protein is CSARDGPGHYF.

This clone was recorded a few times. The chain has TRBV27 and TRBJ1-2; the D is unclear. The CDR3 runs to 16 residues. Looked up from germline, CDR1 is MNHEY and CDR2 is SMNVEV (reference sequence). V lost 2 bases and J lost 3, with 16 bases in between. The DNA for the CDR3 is TGTGCCAGCAGTTTAAGTGGGCAGTCGCAGCACTATGGCTACACCTTC. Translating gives CASSLSGQSQHYGYTF.

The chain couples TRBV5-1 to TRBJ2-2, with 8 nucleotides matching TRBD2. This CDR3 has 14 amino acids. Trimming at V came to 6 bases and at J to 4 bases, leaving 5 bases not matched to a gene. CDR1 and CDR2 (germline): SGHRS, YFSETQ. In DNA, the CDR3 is TGCGCCAGCATGGGTCTAGCGGGCACCGGGGAGCTGTTTTTT. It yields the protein CASMGLAGTGELFF.

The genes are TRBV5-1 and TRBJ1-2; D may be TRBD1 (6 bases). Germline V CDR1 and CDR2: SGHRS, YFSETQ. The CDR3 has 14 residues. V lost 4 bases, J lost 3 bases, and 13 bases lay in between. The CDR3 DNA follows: TGCGCCAGCAGCCACAGGGCGTCTGACTATGGCTACACCTTC. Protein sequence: CASSHRASDYGYTF.

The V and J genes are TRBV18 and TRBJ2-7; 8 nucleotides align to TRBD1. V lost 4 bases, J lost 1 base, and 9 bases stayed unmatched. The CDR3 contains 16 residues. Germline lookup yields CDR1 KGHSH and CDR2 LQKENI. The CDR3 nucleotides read TGTGCCAGCTCACGGAACGGACAGGGAGGTTCCTACGAGCAGTACTTC. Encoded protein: CASSRNGQGGSYEQYF. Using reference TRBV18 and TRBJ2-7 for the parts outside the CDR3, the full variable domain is NAGVMQNPRHLVRRRGQEARLRCSPMKGHSHVYWYRQLPEEGLKFMVYLQKENIIDESGMPKERFSAEFPKEGPSILRIQQVVRGDSAAYFCASSRNGQGGSYEQYFGPGTRLTVT.

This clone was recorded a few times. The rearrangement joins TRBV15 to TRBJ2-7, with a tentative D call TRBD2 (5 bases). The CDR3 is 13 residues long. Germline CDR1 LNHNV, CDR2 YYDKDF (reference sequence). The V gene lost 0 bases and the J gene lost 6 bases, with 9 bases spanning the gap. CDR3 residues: CATSRDLAGEQYF. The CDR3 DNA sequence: TGTGCCACCAGCAGAGATTTGGCGGGCGAGCAGTACTTC. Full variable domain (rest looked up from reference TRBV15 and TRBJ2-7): DAMVIQNPRYQVTQFGKPVTLSCSQTLNHNVMYWYQQKSSQAPKLLFHYYDKDFNNEADTPDNFQSRRPNTSFCFLDIRSPGLGDTAMYLCATSRDLAGEQYFGPGTRLTVT.

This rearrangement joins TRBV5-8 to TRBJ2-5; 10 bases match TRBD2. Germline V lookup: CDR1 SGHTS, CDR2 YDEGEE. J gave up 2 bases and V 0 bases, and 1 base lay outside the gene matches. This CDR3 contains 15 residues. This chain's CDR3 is CASSLGGLAQETQYF. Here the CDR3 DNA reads TGTGCCAGCAGCTTGGGGGGACTAGCGCAAGAGACCCAGTACTTC.

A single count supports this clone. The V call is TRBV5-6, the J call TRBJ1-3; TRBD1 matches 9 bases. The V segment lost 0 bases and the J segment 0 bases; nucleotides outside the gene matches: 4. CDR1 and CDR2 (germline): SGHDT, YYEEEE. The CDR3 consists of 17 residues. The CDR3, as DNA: TGTGCCAGCAGCTTGGGGGGGACAGGGTTCTCTGGAAACACCATATATTTT. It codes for CASSLGGTGFSGNTIYF.

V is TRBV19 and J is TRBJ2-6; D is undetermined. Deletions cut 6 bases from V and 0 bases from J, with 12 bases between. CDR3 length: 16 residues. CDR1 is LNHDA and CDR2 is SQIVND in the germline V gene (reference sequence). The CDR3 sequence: CASSPDTYSGANVLTF. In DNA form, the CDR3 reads TGTGCCAGTAGCCCCGACACCTACTCTGGGGCCAACGTCCTGACTTTC.

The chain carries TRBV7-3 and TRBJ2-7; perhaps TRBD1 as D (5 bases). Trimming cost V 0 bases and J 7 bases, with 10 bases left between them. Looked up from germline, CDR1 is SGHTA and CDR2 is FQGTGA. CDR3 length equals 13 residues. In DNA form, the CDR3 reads TGTGCCAGCAGCTTAACACAGGTCGGGGAGCAGTACTTC. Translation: CASSLTQVGEQYF.

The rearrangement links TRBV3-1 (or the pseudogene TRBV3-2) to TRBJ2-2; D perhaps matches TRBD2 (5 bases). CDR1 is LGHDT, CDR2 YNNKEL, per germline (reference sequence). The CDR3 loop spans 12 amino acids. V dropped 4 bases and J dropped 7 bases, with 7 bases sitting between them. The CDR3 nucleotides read TGTGCCAGCAGCCCCGGGGTCGGGGAGCTGTTTTTT. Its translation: CASSPGVGELFF.

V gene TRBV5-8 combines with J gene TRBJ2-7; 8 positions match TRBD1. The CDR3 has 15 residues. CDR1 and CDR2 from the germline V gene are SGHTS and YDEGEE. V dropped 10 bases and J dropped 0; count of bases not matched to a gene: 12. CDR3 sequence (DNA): TGTGCCGCCTCAGACTACAGGGGGAGCTCCTACGAGCAGTACTTC. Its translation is CAASDYRGSSYEQYF.

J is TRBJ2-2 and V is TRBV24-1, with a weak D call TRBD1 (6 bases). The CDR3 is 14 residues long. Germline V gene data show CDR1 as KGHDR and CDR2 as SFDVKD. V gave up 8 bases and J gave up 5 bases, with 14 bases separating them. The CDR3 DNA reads TGTGCCACCAACCCGGGACACCCGACCGGGGAGCTGTTTTTT. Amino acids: CATNPGHPTGELFF.

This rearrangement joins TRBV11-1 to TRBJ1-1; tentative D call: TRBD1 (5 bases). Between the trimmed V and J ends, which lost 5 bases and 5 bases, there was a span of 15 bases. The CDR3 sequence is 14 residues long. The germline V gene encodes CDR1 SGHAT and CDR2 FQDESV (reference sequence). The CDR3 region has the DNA TGTGCCAGCAGCCCCGGGGCGCGGGGGACTGAAGCTTTCTTT. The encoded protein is CASSPGARGTEAFF.

The CDR3 region has the DNA TGTGCCAGCAGCGTCCGAACAGGGGCAGATACGCAGTATTTT. Its translation: CASSVRTGADTQYF. This chain joins TRBV11-3 and TRBJ2-3; 7 nucleotides align to TRBD1. V shed 5 bases and J 4 bases; nucleotides not matched to a gene: 6. The CDR3 runs 14 residues. Germline V gene sequence: CDR1 SGHNT, CDR2 YENEEA. Complete variable domain (other parts from reference TRBV11-3 and TRBJ2-3): EAGVVQSPRYKIIEKKQPVAFWCNPISGHNTLYWYLQNLGQGPELLIRYENEEAVDDSQLPKDRFSAERLKGVDSTLKIQPAELGDSAVYLCASSVRTGADTQYFGPGTRLTVL.

CDR3: CASSLLGGGLSGANVLTF. CDR3 coding DNA: TGTGCCAGCAGCTTATTGGGGGGAGGCCTCTCTGGGGCCAACGTCCTGACTTTC. This rearrangement joins TRBV7-3 to TRBJ2-6, with D perhaps matching TRBD2 (6 bases). Trimming left V 2 bases short and J 0 bases short, with 14 bases between. The CDR3 is 18 residues long. Germline V CDR1 and CDR2: SGHTA, FQGTGA.

The CDR3 spells CAISEPRPGLAWNEQFF. CDR3 in DNA: TGTGCCATCAGTGAGCCTCGACCGGGACTAGCGTGGAATGAGCAGTTCTTC. The chain employs TRBV10-3 and TRBJ2-1, with 10 positions matching TRBD2. The ends lost 2 bases at V and 7 bases at J; junction bases unmatched: 11. Germline V CDR1 and CDR2: ENHRY, SYGVKD. This CDR3 spans 17 amino acids.

The CDR3 spells CASRGQGRETQYF. The CDR3 DNA is TGTGCCAGCAGGGGACAGGGGCGAGAGACCCAGTACTTC. The genes are TRBV6-5 and TRBJ2-5, with 10 nucleotides matching TRBD1. V lost 6 bases, J lost 4 bases, and 2 bases stayed unmatched. CDR1 and CDR2 (germline): MNHEY, SVGAGI. The CDR3 contains 13 residues.

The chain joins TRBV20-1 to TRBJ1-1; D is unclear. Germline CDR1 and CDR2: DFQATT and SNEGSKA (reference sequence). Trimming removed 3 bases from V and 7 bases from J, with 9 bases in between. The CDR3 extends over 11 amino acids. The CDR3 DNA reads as TGCAGTGCTAGCCCTCCCGGTGAAGCTTTCTTT. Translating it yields CSASPPGEAFF.

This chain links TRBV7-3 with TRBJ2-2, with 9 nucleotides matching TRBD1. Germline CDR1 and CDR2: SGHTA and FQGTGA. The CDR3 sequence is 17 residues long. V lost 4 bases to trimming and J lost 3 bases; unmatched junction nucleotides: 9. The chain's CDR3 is CASSSRPGTGYTGELFF. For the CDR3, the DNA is TGTGCCAGCAGCTCTCGCCCCGGGACAGGGTACACCGGGGAGCTGTTTTTT.

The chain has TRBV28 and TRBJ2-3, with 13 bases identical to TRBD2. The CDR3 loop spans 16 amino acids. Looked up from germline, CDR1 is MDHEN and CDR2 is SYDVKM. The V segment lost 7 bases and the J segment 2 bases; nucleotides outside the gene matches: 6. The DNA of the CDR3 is TGTGCCAGCATCCGACTAGCGGGAGGTTCCACAGATACGCAGTATTTT. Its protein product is CASIRLAGGSTDTQYF. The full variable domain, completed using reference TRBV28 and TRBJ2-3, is DVKVTQSSRYLVKRTGEKVFLECVQDMDHENMFWYRQDPGLGLRLIYFSYDVKMKEKGDIPEGYSVSREKKERFSLILESASTNQTSMYLCASIRLAGGSTDTQYFGPGTRLTVL.

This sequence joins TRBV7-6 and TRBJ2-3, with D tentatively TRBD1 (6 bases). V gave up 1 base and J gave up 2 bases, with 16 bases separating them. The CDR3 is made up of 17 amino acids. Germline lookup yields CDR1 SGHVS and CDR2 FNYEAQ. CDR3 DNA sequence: TGTGCCAGCAGCTTAGGGGACCACAGGGCCCCCACAGATACGCAGTATTTT. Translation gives CASSLGDHRAPTDTQYF. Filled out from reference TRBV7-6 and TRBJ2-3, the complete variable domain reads GAGVSQSPRYKVTKRGQDVALRCDPISGHVSLYWYRQALGQGPEFLTYFNYEAQQDKSGLPNDRFSAERPEGSISTLTIQRTEQRDSAMYRCASSLGDHRAPTDTQYFGPGTRLTVL.

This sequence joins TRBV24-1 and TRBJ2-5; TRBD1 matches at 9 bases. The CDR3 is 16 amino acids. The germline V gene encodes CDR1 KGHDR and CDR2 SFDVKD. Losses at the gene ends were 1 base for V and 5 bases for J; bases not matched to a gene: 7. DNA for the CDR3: TGTGCCACCAGTGATTTCGGGACAGGGATAGAGGAGACCCAGTACTTC. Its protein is CATSDFGTGIEETQYF.